The 30 T cell receptor beta chains below all came from one sample that was sequenced in a study of T cells after posttransplantation cyclophosphamide. The protocol was immunoSEQ multiplex PCR, while the TCRdb copy is restricted to in-frame clones and leaves out a portion. Of 25,000 to 35,000 clones listed, about 89% are singletons. Cells defined as naive were viable CD3+CD4+ or CD3+CD8+ and CCR7+CD45RA+CD45RO-CD95-CD27+CD28+. Sequencing was carried out using naive CD4+ T cells sorted from PBMCs. The receptor set was obtained from a woman aged 55-70 years in good health, CMV-negative, and a related stem cell transplant donor.

The chain has TRBV6-5 and TRBJ2-2; 7 nucleotides line up with TRBD1. The length of the CDR3 is 15 residues. The V gene's germline CDR1 is MNHEY and CDR2 SVGAGI. After removal of 6 bases from V and 4 bases from J, the junction contained 8 bases not matched to a gene. The CDR3 coding sequence is TGTGCCAGCAGCCCGACAGGGACCAGCACCGGGGAGCTGTTTTTT. Its protein product is CASSPTGTSTGELFF.

This chain joins TRBV4-2 and TRBJ2-7; 14 nucleotides align to TRBD2. CDR1 is LGHNA and CDR2 is YNFKEQ in the germline V gene. The CDR3 is made up of 18 amino acids. The V and J ends lost 1 base and 1 base, in that order; junction bases with no gene match: 6. The CDR3 nucleotides are TGTGCCAGCAGCCAAGTGGGACTAGCGGGAGAACGGTCCTACGAGCAGTACTTC. Translated, it gives CASSQVGLAGERSYEQYF.

This clone was found once. The rearrangement links TRBV6-1 to TRBJ1-2; D is unclear. Germline-derived CDR1 and CDR2 are MNHNS and SASEGT. The length of the CDR3 is 14 residues. The germline V and J ends were trimmed by 7 bases and 7 bases, with 19 bases remaining between them. The CDR3 DNA reads as TGTGCCAGCACCGGGGAAAACCTCCCCTCTGGCTACACCTTC. Translated, it gives CASTGENLPSGYTF.

The chain is built from TRBV18 and TRBJ1-2; the D gene is possibly TRBD1 (6 bases). Germline lookup yields CDR1 KGHSH and CDR2 LQKENI. Trimming stripped 3 bases from V and 4 bases from J, with 12 bases between. This CDR3 is built from 14 residues. The CDR3 loop reads CASSPTGEAYGYTF. In DNA form, the CDR3 reads TGTGCCAGCTCACCGACAGGAGAGGCCTATGGCTACACCTTC.

V usage is TRBV5-1 and J usage is TRBJ2-2, with 7 positions matching TRBD2. Germline loops: CDR1 SGHRS, CDR2 YFSETQ. The junction had 16 bases not matched to a gene; V was cut back by 5 bases and J by 0 bases. The CDR3 extends over 19 amino acids. CDR3 bases: TGCGCCAGCAGTTCTCTAGCGGCATCCTCAATCGCGAACACCGGGGAGCTGTTTTTT. Residues: CASSSLAASSIANTGELFF.

The chain is built from TRBV6-6 and TRBJ1-6; D perhaps matches TRBD1 (6 bases). The ends were cut back, 0 bases at V and 7 bases at J, with 13 bases in the middle. Germline CDR1 is MNHNY and CDR2 is SVGAGI (reference sequence). The CDR3 covers 16 residues. In DNA form, the CDR3 reads TGTGCCAGCAGTTACTCCACAGGGTATATGAATTCACCCCTCCACTTT. Its protein product is CASSYSTGYMNSPLHF.

The chain is built from TRBV6-5 and TRBJ1-4, with a weak D call TRBD1 (6 bases). Trimming cost V 8 bases and J 3 bases, with 13 bases left between them. Germline V gene lookup returns CDR1 MNHEY and CDR2 SVGAGI. This CDR3 is built from 14 residues. The CDR3 sequence is CASSPGVANEKLFF. The CDR3 coding sequence is TGTGCCAGCTCACCAGGGGTGGCTAATGAAAAACTGTTTTTT.

The gene calls are TRBV10-3 and TRBJ2-5; 7 bases map to TRBD1. Germline trimming cut 6 bases from V and 4 bases from J; bases unmatched to any gene: 8. The germline CDR1 and CDR2 sequences are ENHRY and SYGVKD. The CDR3 runs 14 residues. Written as DNA, the CDR3 is TGTGCCATCAGGAGAGACAGGGACGTAGAGACCCAGTACTTC. The encoded protein is CAIRRDRDVETQYF.

The chain carries TRBV7-9 and TRBJ2-1; 7 nucleotides line up with TRBD1. From germline, CDR1 is SEHNR and CDR2 FQNEAQ (reference sequence). The CDR3 has 14 amino acids. The J segment lost 7 bases and the V segment lost 5 bases, leaving 8 bases of the junction unmatched. This CDR3 reads CASSRQGRPNEQFF. The CDR3 DNA follows: TGTGCCAGCAGCCGACAGGGAAGGCCGAATGAGCAGTTCTTC.

The chain links TRBV28 to TRBJ2-2; 8 bases fit TRBD1. CDR3 length equals 15 residues. The germline gives CDR1 MDHEN, CDR2 SYDVKM. After removal of 5 bases from V and 5 bases from J, the junction contained 7 bases not matched to a gene. In DNA, the CDR3 is TGTGCCAGCAGTATGACAGGGGTCGGAACCGGGGAGCTGTTTTTT. Encoded protein: CASSMTGVGTGELFF.

This chain connects TRBV7-9 to TRBJ2-5; 12 positions agree with TRBD2. The CDR3 runs to 17 residues. In germline, CDR1 is SEHNR, CDR2 FQNEAQ (reference sequence). V lost 5 bases and J lost 0; bases outside the gene matches: 7. The CDR3 DNA reads TGTGCCAGCAGCCGGACTAGCGGGGCGTCGTACCAAGAGACCCAGTACTTC. Translated: CASSRTSGASYQETQYF.

This chain connects TRBV6-4 to TRBJ2-1; weak D call: TRBD1 (5 bases). Trimming took off 5 bases at V and 2 bases at J, with 7 bases between the two ends. CDR3 length: 13 amino acids. Per germline, CDR1 MRHNA and CDR2 SNTAGT. The CDR3, as DNA: TGTGCCAGCAGTCAGGGTACCTACAATGAGCAGTTCTTC. It is translated as CASSQGTYNEQFF.

The chain combines TRBV9 with TRBJ1-1; maybe TRBD1 (6 bases). CDR3 length equals 15 residues. Germline V gives CDR1 SGDLS, CDR2 YYNGEE. V lost 5 bases and J 0 bases, leaving 14 bases between the germline ends. The CDR3 region is CASREQGHLNTEAFF. Written as DNA, the CDR3 is TGTGCCAGCAGGGAACAGGGACACCTGAACACTGAAGCTTTCTTT.

Only one count was recorded for this clone. The chain employs TRBV15 and TRBJ2-5; 16 bases are a match to TRBD2. CDR3 length equals 18 residues. Germline V gene sequence: CDR1 LNHNV, CDR2 YYDKDF (reference sequence). V was clipped by 1 base and J by 5 bases; unmatched bases: 7. The CDR3, as DNA: TGTGCCACCAGCAGAGTTCGGGGGACTAGCGGGAGGGGGGAGACCCAGTACTTC. This translates into CATSRVRGTSGRGETQYF.

The rearrangement links TRBV7-9 to TRBJ2-3, with D perhaps TRBD2 (5 bases). Between the trimmed V and J ends, which lost 5 bases and 11 bases, there was a span of 29 bases. Germline V CDR1 and CDR2: SEHNR, FQNEAQ (reference sequence). The CDR3 extends over 17 amino acids. CDR3 coding DNA: TGTGCCAGCAGCATAATCTCTAGCCTGGGAAGGACGGCGATGCAGTATTTT. The encoded protein is CASSIISSLGRTAMQYF.

J is TRBJ2-2 and V is TRBV6-6; TRBD2 might be the D (6 bases). V was trimmed by 0 bases and J by 7 bases, leaving 15 bases between them. Germline V gene data show CDR1 as MNHNY and CDR2 as SVGAGI (reference sequence). The CDR3 sequence is 16 residues long. In nucleotides, the CDR3 is TGTGCCAGCAGTTACTCCCTCCCGGGAGTCGACGGGGAGCTGTTTTTT. Amino acid sequence: CASSYSLPGVDGELFF.

Only one count was recorded for this clone. The chain has TRBV28 and TRBJ1-2; TRBD1 agrees at 8 bases. This CDR3 has 17 residues. Trimming removed 7 bases from V and 7 bases from J; junction bases left unmatched: 20. The germline V gene encodes CDR1 MDHEN and CDR2 SYDVKM. The CDR3 nucleotides are TGTGCCAGCACGTCGATCGGGACAGGAAAAAGAGAAAGTGGCTACACCTTC. Protein: CASTSIGTGKRESGYTF.

The table lists this clone with a count of one. The genes are TRBV30 and TRBJ1-5; TRBD1 might be the D (5 bases). Germline assignment: CDR1 GTSNPN and CDR2 SVGIG (reference sequence). The CDR3 is 17 amino acids. V gave up 1 base and J gave up 2 bases, with 18 bases separating them. CDR3 sequence (DNA): TGTGCCTGGAGTGGATGGGGTAAGGGGCAAGGCAATCAGCCCCAGCATTTT. Translating it yields CAWSGWGKGQGNQPQHF.

This clone was picked up one time. The rearrangement joins TRBV19 to TRBJ1-6, with 8 nucleotides matching TRBD1. Trimming at V came to 6 bases and at J to 0 bases, leaving 4 bases not matched to a gene. The CDR3 length is 16 residues. Germline lookup yields CDR1 LNHDA and CDR2 SQIVND (reference sequence). The CDR3 DNA reads TGTGCCAGTAGGAAAGGGACAGGCTCCTATAATTCACCCCTCCACTTT. This gives the protein CASRKGTGSYNSPLHF. Full variable domain (outside the CDR3, taken from reference TRBV19 and TRBJ1-6): DGGITQSPKYLFRKEGQNVTLSCEQNLNHDAMYWYRQDPGQGLRLIYYSQIVNDFQKGDIAEGYSVSREKKESFPLTVTSAQKNPTAFYLCASRKGTGSYNSPLHFGNGTRLTVT.

The chain couples TRBV5-8 to TRBJ2-3; perhaps TRBD2 as D (6 bases). Trimming removed 2 bases at V and 4 bases at J, with 11 bases between. The CDR3 has 14 amino acids. CDR1 SGHTS and CDR2 YDEGEE come from the germline V gene. Here the CDR3 reads CASSFGGNADTQYF. CDR3 sequence (DNA): TGTGCCAGCAGCTTTGGGGGGAATGCAGATACGCAGTATTTT.

The chain recombines TRBV28 with TRBJ1-1; D ambiguous. The CDR3 sequence is 13 residues long. CDR1 is MDHEN and CDR2 is SYDVKM in the germline V gene. Between the trimmed V and J ends, which lost 8 bases and 1 base, there was a span of 11 bases. CDR3 in DNA: TGTGCCAGCGACGGTCCGGGGAACACTGAAGCTTTCTTT. Encoded protein: CASDGPGNTEAFF.

The chain has TRBV2 and TRBJ1-2, with D possibly being TRBD1 (6 bases). Germline-derived CDR1 and CDR2 are SNHLY and FYNNEI. The CDR3 is made up of 13 amino acids. V was shortened by 3 bases and J by 8 bases, with 13 bases between the two germline ends. CDR3 in DNA: TGTGCCAGCAGTGATGGGACAAAGAGGGGCTACACCTTC. This codes for CASSDGTKRGYTF.

This chain links TRBV11-3 with TRBJ1-2; no definite D call. The CDR3 extends over 12 amino acids. Trimming removed 5 bases at V and 4 bases at J, with 8 bases between. Per the germline V gene, CDR1 is SGHNT and CDR2 is YENEEA. The CDR3 reads CASSLGGYGYTF. As DNA, the CDR3 is TGTGCCAGCAGCCTAGGCGGCTATGGCTACACCTTC.

The CDR3 DNA follows: TGTGCCAGCAGTTACGTGGGACAGGGGGCTAAGTACGAGCAGTACTTC. This gives the protein CASSYVGQGAKYEQYF. This chain connects TRBV6-5 to TRBJ2-7; 12 bases align to TRBD1. This CDR3 has 16 residues. The V and J ends lost 2 bases and 4 bases, in that order; junction bases with no gene match: 6. Germline V lookup: CDR1 MNHEY, CDR2 SVGAGI.

This CDR3 is CASSPGTSGANEQFF. CDR3 DNA: TGCGCCAGCAGCCCGGGTACTAGCGGGGCTAATGAGCAGTTCTTC. The rearrangement uses TRBV5-1 and TRBJ2-1; 10 nucleotides line up with TRBD2. Germline V gene lookup returns CDR1 SGHRS and CDR2 YFSETQ. Germline trimming cut 4 bases from V and 7 bases from J; bases unmatched to any gene: 8. This CDR3 is 15 amino acids long.

This chain connects TRBV19 to TRBJ2-7, with D possibly being TRBD2 (5 bases). The CDR3 runs 14 residues. Germline assignment: CDR1 LNHDA and CDR2 SQIVND (reference sequence). With 1 base removed from V and 2 bases from J, the gap between germline ends came to 9 bases. The chain's CDR3 is CASSIGGSAYEQYF. The DNA of the CDR3 is TGTGCCAGTAGTATAGGAGGGAGCGCCTACGAGCAGTACTTC. The full variable domain, completed using reference TRBV19 and TRBJ2-7, is DGGITQSPKYLFRKEGQNVTLSCEQNLNHDAMYWYRQDPGQGLRLIYYSQIVNDFQKGDIAEGYSVSREKKESFPLTVTSAQKNPTAFYLCASSIGGSAYEQYFGPGTRLTVT.

The chain employs TRBV2 and TRBJ1-5; a possible D gene is TRBD1 (6 bases). In germline, CDR1 is SNHLY, CDR2 FYNNEI. The germline V and J ends were trimmed by 6 bases and 9 bases, with 18 bases remaining between them. This CDR3 contains 14 residues. The CDR3 sequence is CASRATGEGRPQHF. The CDR3 nucleotides read TGTGCCAGCAGAGCGACAGGCGAGGGTCGGCCCCAGCATTTT.

This clone turned up a few times. The rearrangement uses TRBV19 and TRBJ2-1, with D perhaps matching TRBD1 (6 bases). V dropped 5 bases and J dropped 9 bases, with 23 bases sitting between them. The CDR3 has 16 amino acids. Germline assignment: CDR1 LNHDA and CDR2 SQIVND (reference sequence). The CDR3 DNA reads TGTGCCAGTAGTTCTCCAGGGTCCACGGTAGGGGGTGAGCAGTTCTTC. It encodes CASSSPGSTVGGEQFF.

The V and J genes are TRBV7-8 and TRBJ2-3, with 13 nucleotides matching TRBD2. The CDR3 is 16 amino acids. Germline-derived CDR1 and CDR2 are SGHVS and FQNEAQ. V was pared by 0 bases and J by 4 bases, with 1 base of the junction left unmatched. The CDR3 sequence: CASSLATSGGSDTQYF. The CDR3 coding sequence is TGTGCCAGCAGCTTAGCGACTAGCGGGGGGTCAGATACGCAGTATTTT.

The chain has TRBV19 and TRBJ1-5; tentative D call: TRBD1 (5 bases). The germline CDR1 and CDR2 sequences are LNHDA and SQIVND (reference sequence). The CDR3 is made up of 14 amino acids. V lost 2 bases and J lost 4, with 9 bases in between. This CDR3 is CASSIKRQNQPQHF. The CDR3 region has the DNA TGTGCCAGTAGTATAAAGAGACAGAATCAGCCCCAGCATTTT.